This T cell receptor beta chain was sequenced in a study of blood T cell repertoires in COVID-19. Study-wide context: From the United States, Italy and Spain came samples of acute and convalescent COVID-19.

Unmatched junction bases numbered 7, after V lost 5 bases and J lost 8 bases. The CDR3 covers 13 residues. From germline, CDR1 is MNHNY and CDR2 SVGAGI (reference sequence). Clones were sequenced by immunoSEQ multiplex PCR, and TCRdb holds only the in-frame ones, with some missing. The profile shows about 190,000 clones, roughly 80% of them singletons. This chain links TRBV6-6 with TRBJ1-1, with 8 bases identical to TRBD1. Sequenced sample: peripheral blood. This sequence was found in a man in his sixties with active or convalescent COVID-19. The CDR3 DNA is TGTGCCAGCAGTCTAAGACAGGGGCGGGAAGCTTTCTTT. This encodes CASSLRQGREAFF.